These T cell receptor beta chains were read from a single sample in a study of blood T cell repertoires in COVID-19. TCRdb's copy holds only in-frame clones and misses some; the assay was immunoSEQ multiplex PCR. The table lists fewer than 350,000 clones, around 86% of them singletons. Sequences were obtained from PBMCs or T cells enriched from blood (not recorded which). The receptors were sampled from a woman aged 40 to 50 who had recovered from COVID-19. Both conserved end residues are part of each CDR3. Fields, in order: V gene, J gene, D gene, clone size, CDR3 DNA, CDR3 protein. The D gene is left open where the match is weak. A row's size may be missing; if present it is once, few, many or a size class.

TRBV30	TRBJ2-7	TRBD2	.	TGTGCCTGGAAAGGACTAGCGGACTACGAGCAGTACTTC	CAWKGLADYEQYF
TRBV2	TRBJ2-1	.	.	TGTGCCAGCTCAATTACAGGGTTCTACAATGAGCAGTTCTTC	CASSITGFYNEQFF
TRBV6-5	TRBJ2-2	.	.	TGTGCCAGCAGTCGAAGCCCCGCCGGGGAGCTGTTTTTT	CASSRSPAGELFF
TRBV14	TRBJ2-5	.	.	TGTGCCAGCAGCCAAGAAATGGGGGGAGAGACCCAGTACTTC	CASSQEMGGETQYF
TRBV9	TRBJ2-3	.	.	TGTGCCAGCAGCGTAGAGGGGGTCAGGGAAGATACGCAGTATTTT	CASSVEGVREDTQYF
TRBV2	TRBJ2-3	TRBD2	.	TGTGCCAGCAGGAGAGACCTAGCGGGCGGCACAGATACGCAGTATTTT	CASRRDLAGGTDTQYF
TRBV5-1	TRBJ1-3	.	.	TGCGCCAGCAGCTTGACCGAGGCTGGAAACACCATATATTTT	CASSLTEAGNTIYF
TRBV19	TRBJ2-5	TRBD2	.	TGTGCCACCTCGGGGGGGCCGGAGACCCAGTACTTC	CATSGGPETQYF
TRBV5-4	TRBJ2-2	.	.	TGTGCCAGCAGCTTGGACAGGACCGGGGAGCTGTTTTTT	CASSLDRTGELFF
TRBV27	TRBJ1-6	.	.	TGTGCCAGCAGTTCTGGGGCCTCCTATAATTCACCCCTCCACTTT	CASSSGASYNSPLHF
TRBV15	TRBJ1-4	TRBD1	.	TGTGCCACCAGCAGAGTACGGGACAGGGGGCAAGAAAAACTGTTTTTT	CATSRVRDRGQEKLFF
TRBV19	TRBJ2-3	TRBD2	.	TGTGCCAGTAGCCTAACGGGACTAGCGGGCGCCGGGGCGGATACGCAGTATTTT	CASSLTGLAGAGADTQYF
TRBV20-1	TRBJ1-1	.	.	TGCAGTGCTAGTGAGCAGGTTGAAGCTTTCTTT	CSASEQVEAFF
TRBV9	TRBJ2-1	.	.	TGTGCCAGCAGCGGATACCCGTCCTTTAGTGAGCAGTTCTTC	CASSGYPSFSEQFF
TRBV20-1	TRBJ2-7	.	.	TGCAGTGCCCGCAGGGACTACGAGCAGTACTTC	CSARRDYEQYF
TRBV27	TRBJ2-2	TRBD1	.	TGTGCCAGCAGCCTTGGGGACAGTAGCCTCCCGGGGGAGCTGTTTTTT	CASSLGDSSLPGELFF
TRBV9	TRBJ2-7	.	.	TGTGCCAGCAGCGTAGGGAGGGGAGGCGAGCAGTACTTC	CASSVGRGGEQYF
TRBV18	TRBJ1-1	.	.	TGTGCCAGCTCACCACCGTCTTTGAGGGCTGGTAACACTGAAGCTTTCTTT	CASSPPSLRAGNTEAFF
TRBV5-1	TRBJ1-4	.	few	TGCGCCAGCAGCTACGGGAGTGGTGAAAAACTGTTTTTT	CASSYGSGEKLFF
TRBV7-2	TRBJ1-6	TRBD1	.	TGTGCCAGCCGCATCGACCGGGACAGGGGTTCACCCCTCCACTTT	CASRIDRDRGSPLHF
TRBV5-4	TRBJ1-2	TRBD1	.	TGTGCCAGCAGCTCCCCGTCGGACAGGGGGAACTATGGCTACACCTTC	CASSSPSDRGNYGYTF
TRBV5-1	TRBJ1-2	.	.	TGCGCCAGCAGCGCCTCGGGTGATTGGTATGGCTACACCTTC	CASSASGDWYGYTF